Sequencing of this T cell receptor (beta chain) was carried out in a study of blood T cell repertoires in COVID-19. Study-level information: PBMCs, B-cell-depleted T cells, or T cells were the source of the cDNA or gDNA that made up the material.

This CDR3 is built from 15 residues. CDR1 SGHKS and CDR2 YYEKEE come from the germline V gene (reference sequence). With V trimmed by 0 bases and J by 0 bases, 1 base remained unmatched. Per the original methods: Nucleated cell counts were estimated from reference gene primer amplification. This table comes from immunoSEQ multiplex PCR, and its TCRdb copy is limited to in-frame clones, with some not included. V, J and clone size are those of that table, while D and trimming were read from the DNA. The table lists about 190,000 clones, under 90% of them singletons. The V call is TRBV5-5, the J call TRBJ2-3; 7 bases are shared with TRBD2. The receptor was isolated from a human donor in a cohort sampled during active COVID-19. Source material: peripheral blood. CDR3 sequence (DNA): TGTGCCAGCAGCTTGGGCGGGGGAAGCACAGATACGCAGTATTTT. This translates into CASSLGGGSTDTQYF.